The clone carrying this T cell receptor (beta chain) showed up just a few times. What it recognizes is unknown. TCRdb used MiXCR to reprocess the RT-PCR reads, holding one entry per CDR3 protein. Of hundreds of thousands of distinct CDR3 sequences listed, 12% are singletons. The data originate from a study of response to subunit inactivated influenza vaccine. Whole-study findings and limits: Researchers suggested that each seasonal influenza vaccination recruits few new T cells.

V shed 6 bases and J shed 3 bases, with 20 bases lying between them. Germline V gene lookup returns CDR1 SGHVS and CDR2 FNYEAQ. The CDR3 consists of 16 residues. Sequenced material: PBMCs from blood, taken on the day of vaccination. V gene TRBV7-6 combines with J gene TRBJ1-1, with D perhaps matching TRBD1 (5 bases). The receptor's source is a man aged 50-60 years who received an inactivated influenza vaccine. CDR3 protein: CASRRGKDGGDTEAFF. CDR3 in DNA: TGTGCCAGCAGGCGAGGAAAAGATGGGGGTGACACTGAAGCTTTCTTT.